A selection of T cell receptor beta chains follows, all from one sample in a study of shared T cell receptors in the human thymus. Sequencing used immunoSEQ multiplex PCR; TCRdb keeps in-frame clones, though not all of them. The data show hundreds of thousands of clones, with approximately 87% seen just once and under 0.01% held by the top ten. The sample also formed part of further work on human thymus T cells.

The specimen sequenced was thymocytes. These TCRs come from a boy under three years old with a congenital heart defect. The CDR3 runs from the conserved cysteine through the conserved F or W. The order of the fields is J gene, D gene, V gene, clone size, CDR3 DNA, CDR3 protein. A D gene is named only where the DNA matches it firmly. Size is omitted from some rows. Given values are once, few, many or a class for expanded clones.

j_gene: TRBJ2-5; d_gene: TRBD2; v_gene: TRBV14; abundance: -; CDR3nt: TGTGCCAGCAGCCCAAAGGGGACTAGCAGCCAAGAGACCCAGTACTTC; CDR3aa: CASSPKGTSSQETQYF
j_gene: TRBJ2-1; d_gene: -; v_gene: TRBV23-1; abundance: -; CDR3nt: TGCGCCAGCAGTCTTTTCAATTACAATGAGCAGTTCTTC; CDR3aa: CASSLFNYNEQFF
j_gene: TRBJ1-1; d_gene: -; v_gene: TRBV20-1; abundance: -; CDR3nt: TGCAGTGCTAGGGGGAGGACTGAAGCTTTCTTT; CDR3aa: CSARGRTEAFF
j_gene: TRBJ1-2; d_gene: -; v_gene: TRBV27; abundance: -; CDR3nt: TGTGCCAGCAGGGCCGCGGGCTTAGCTAACTATGGCTACACCTTC; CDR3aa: CASRAAGLANYGYTF
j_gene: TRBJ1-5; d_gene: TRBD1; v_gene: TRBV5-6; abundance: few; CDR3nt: TGTGCCAGCAGCTTACAGGGGGAGAATCAGCCCCAGCATTTT; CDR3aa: CASSLQGENQPQHF
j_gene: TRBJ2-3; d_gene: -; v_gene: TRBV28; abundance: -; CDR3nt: TGTGCCAGCAGTTTATTATCTTTTCTTGGGCAGGCTAGCACAGATACGCAGTATTTT; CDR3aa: CASSLLSFLGQASTDTQYF
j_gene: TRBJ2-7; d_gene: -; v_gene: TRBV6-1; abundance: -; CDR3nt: TGTGCCAGCAGTGCGGGTTTATCAGGACCCGGGGACGAGCAGTACTTC; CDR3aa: CASSAGLSGPGDEQYF
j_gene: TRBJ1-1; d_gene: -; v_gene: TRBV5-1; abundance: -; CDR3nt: TGCGCCAGCAGCTTGGAGGGCAGGGTGAACACTGAAGCTTTCTTT; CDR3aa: CASSLEGRVNTEAFF
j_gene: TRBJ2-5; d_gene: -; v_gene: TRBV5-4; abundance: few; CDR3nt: TGTGCCAGCAGGCGCGGGGGAGGGGGCCAAGAGACCCAGTACTTC; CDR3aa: CASRRGGGGQETQYF
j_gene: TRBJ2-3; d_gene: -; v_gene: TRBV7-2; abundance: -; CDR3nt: TGTGCCAGCAGCTTAAGGGGCCCATGCACAGATACGCAGTATTTT; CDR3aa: CASSLRGPCTDTQYF
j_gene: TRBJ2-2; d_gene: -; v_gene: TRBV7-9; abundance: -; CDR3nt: TGTGCCAGCAGCTCCTCCCTCGGAGGAACCGGGGAGCTGTTTTTT; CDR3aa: CASSSSLGGTGELFF
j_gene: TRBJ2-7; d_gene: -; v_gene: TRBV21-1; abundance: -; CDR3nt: TGTGCCAGCTATGATTGGGCGGGAAACTACGAGCAGTACTTC; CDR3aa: CASYDWAGNYEQYF
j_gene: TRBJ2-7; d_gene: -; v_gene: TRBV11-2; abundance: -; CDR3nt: TGTGCCAGCAGCCTACCCAGGGCCAGCTCCTACGAGCAGTACTTC; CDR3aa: CASSLPRASSYEQYF
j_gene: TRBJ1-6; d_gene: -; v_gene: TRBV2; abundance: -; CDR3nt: TGTGCCAGCAGTCATTCTCCGGGACTTATTCGTTCCCCCCTCCACTTT; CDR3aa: CASSHSPGLIRSPLHF
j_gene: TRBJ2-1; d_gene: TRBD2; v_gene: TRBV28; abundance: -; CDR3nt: TGTGCCAGCAGTCTCAACGGGAGGAAGAAAAGAGAGGCCTACAATGAGCAGTTCTTC; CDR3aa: CASSLNGRKKREAYNEQFF
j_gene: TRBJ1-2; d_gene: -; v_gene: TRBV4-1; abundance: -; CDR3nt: TGCGCCAGCAGCCAACTTAAAAAGATGACAGATTACACCTTC; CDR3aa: CASSQLKKMTDYTF
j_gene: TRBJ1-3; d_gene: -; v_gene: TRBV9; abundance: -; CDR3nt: TGTGCCAGCAGCACCAAGTACAGGACGACAGGAAACACCATATATTTT; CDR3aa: CASSTKYRTTGNTIYF